This T cell receptor (beta chain) was obtained from a study of T-cell reconstitution after alpha-beta-depleted transplantation in children. The TCRbeta library incorporated unique molecular identifiers. TCRdb re-analysed the PCR reads in MiXCR, keeping a single row per CDR3 protein. The sample has 200,000 or so distinct CDR3 sequences; 8.4% are singletons. Trimming removed 5 bases at V and 3 bases at J, with 16 bases between. This CDR3 contains 15 residues. Germline values: CDR1 SGHTA, CDR2 FQGNSA. The origin of this receptor is a male patient aged 2 to 10 who had a stem cell transplant for acute myeloid leukemia, so the T cells may come from the graft donor. The specimen comprised PBMCs, mostly from graft donor cells, sampled 360 days after TCRalphabeta/CD19-depleted stem cell transplant. The rearrangement uses TRBV7-2 and TRBJ2-5; possible D gene TRBD1, 5 bases. CDR3 in DNA: TGTGCCAGCAGCCCATCTACCGGCAGGGAAGAGACCCAGTACTTC. Its translation: CASSPSTGREETQYF. Looking up the rest from reference TRBV7-2 and TRBJ2-5 gives the full variable domain: GAGVSQSPSNKVTEKGKDVELRCDPISGHTALYWYRQSLGQGLEFLIYFQGNSAPDKSGLPSDRFSAERTGGSVSTLTIQRTQQEDSAVYLCASSPSTGREETQYFGPGTRLLVL.